What follows are 25 T cell receptor beta chains derived from one specimen sequenced in a study of pediatric ulcerative colitis. During colonoscopy, one to two rectal pinch biopsies were collected. The data were produced by immunoSEQ multiplex PCR, yet TCRdb's version contains in-frame clones alone and is incomplete. This repertoire shows roughly 9,900 clones, 75% to 85% found once; its top ten account for 3% to 4%. The material sequenced was gut tissue. The receptors originated from a girl between 5 and 17 years old who was a control in a study of pediatric ulcerative colitis.

The rearrangement uses TRBV19 and TRBJ1-4; D uncertain. V shed 3 bases and J shed 13 bases, with 18 bases lying between them. The CDR3 totals 14 residues. Germline V gives CDR1 LNHDA, CDR2 SQIVND (reference sequence). Here the CDR3 DNA reads TGTGCCAGTAGTATGGATCCGAGATCCTCGGGACTGTTTTTT. It encodes CASSMDPRSSGLFF.

This clone was counted a few times. The genes are TRBV2 and TRBJ1-5, with D possibly matching TRBD1 (5 bases). Germline CDR1 SNHLY, CDR2 FYNNEI. This CDR3 has 14 amino acids. With 6 bases removed from V and 3 bases from J, the gap between germline ends came to 12 bases. This CDR3 is CASRGRAPNQPQHF. The CDR3, as DNA: TGTGCCAGCAGGGGCAGGGCTCCCAATCAGCCCCAGCATTTT.

The V gene is TRBV5-4, the J gene TRBJ1-2; possibly TRBD1 for D (5 bases). CDR1 and CDR2 (germline): SGHNT, YYREEE (reference sequence). V was pared by 1 base and J by 6 bases, with 10 bases between. The CDR3 is made up of 13 amino acids. The CDR3 DNA is TGTGCCAGCAGCTTGCGGGGGGTCGATGGCTACACCTTC. Its translation is CASSLRGVDGYTF.

The rearrangement links TRBV29-1 to TRBJ2-3, with D perhaps TRBD2 (6 bases). The CDR3 is 16 amino acids. With 7 bases removed from V and 2 bases from J, the gap between germline ends came to 22 bases. The germline V gene has CDR1 SQVTM and CDR2 ANQGSEA. The CDR3 DNA follows: TGCAGCGCTGTGGGGGGTCCCCTAACCCCCACAGATACGCAGTATTTT. It specifies CSAVGGPLTPTDTQYF.

This sequence joins TRBV9 and TRBJ2-4, with TRBD1 matching over 9 bases. Germline loops: CDR1 SGDLS, CDR2 YYNGEE. With V trimmed by 2 bases and J by 5 bases, 2 bases remained unmatched. This CDR3 spans 14 amino acids. The CDR3: CASSVTGGENIQYF. The DNA for the CDR3 is TGTGCCAGCAGCGTGACAGGGGGTGAAAACATTCAGTACTTC.

V is TRBV7-9 and J is TRBJ2-7, with D possibly matching TRBD1 (7 bases). CDR1 is SEHNR and CDR2 is FQNEAQ in the germline V gene (reference sequence). The CDR3 is 14 amino acids. V shed 5 bases and J shed 9 bases, with 20 bases lying between them. In DNA, the CDR3 is TGTGCCAGCAGCCCACAGGGGTCGAAGGGGGGGCAGTACTTC. As protein: CASSPQGSKGGQYF.

A few counts support this clone. The rearrangement links TRBV6-4 to TRBJ2-5; 10 positions match TRBD2. V lost 0 bases, J lost 4 bases, and 5 bases stayed unmatched. The CDR3 runs 16 residues. CDR1 MRHNA and CDR2 SNTAGT come from the germline V gene. CDR3 sequence reads: CASSDSASGSVETQYF. As DNA, the CDR3 is TGTGCCAGCAGTGACTCCGCTAGCGGGAGTGTAGAGACCCAGTACTTC.

CDR3 amino acids: CSARAAGELFF. CDR3 DNA: TGCAGTGCGCGAGCGGCCGGGGAGCTGTTTTTT. The V and J genes are TRBV20-1 and TRBJ2-2, with D possibly being TRBD2 (5 bases). Trimming stripped 6 bases from V and 6 bases from J, with 8 bases between. CDR1 and CDR2 from the germline V gene are DFQATT and SNEGSKA (reference sequence). The CDR3 consists of 11 residues.

The J gene is TRBJ1-4, the V gene TRBV4-3; D is unclear. The ends were cut back, 4 bases at V and 0 bases at J, with 9 bases in the middle. The germline CDR1 and CDR2 sequences are LGHNA and YSLEER. The CDR3 length is 15 residues. In DNA form, the CDR3 reads TGCGCCAGCAGCCCAACATTTGCAACTAATGAAAAACTGTTTTTT. Translation: CASSPTFATNEKLFF.

The chain employs TRBV4-1 and TRBJ2-7; weak D call: TRBD2 (6 bases). The CDR3 consists of 13 residues. V gave up 4 bases and J gave up 2 bases, with 9 bases separating them. Germline CDR1 reads MGHRA; CDR2 reads YSYEKL. This CDR3 reads CASSLQRAYEQYF. CDR3 sequence (DNA): TGCGCCAGCAGCCTCCAGCGGGCCTACGAGCAGTACTTC.

This clone was picked up one time. The chain uses TRBV6-5 and TRBJ1-4; weak D call: TRBD1 (5 bases). This CDR3 is built from 15 residues. V was shortened by 5 bases and J by 2 bases, with 12 bases between the two germline ends. The germline V gene has CDR1 MNHEY and CDR2 SVGAGI. The CDR3 bases are TGTGCCAGCAGTCCGGGGGTTTCGACTAATGAAAAACTGTTTTTT. Its translation: CASSPGVSTNEKLFF.

The chain uses TRBV5-1 and TRBJ1-2; a weak D match, TRBD1 (5 bases). V lost 4 bases and J 0 bases, leaving 7 bases between the germline ends. CDR1 is SGHRS and CDR2 is YFSETQ in the germline V gene. The CDR3 covers 13 residues. The CDR3 protein is CASSETANYGYTF. In DNA, the CDR3 is TGCGCCAGCAGCGAGACAGCTAACTATGGCTACACCTTC.

The V gene is TRBV19, the J gene TRBJ1-1; D ambiguous. There are 14 residues in the CDR3. Looked up from germline, CDR1 is LNHDA and CDR2 is SQIVND (reference sequence). V was pared by 3 bases and J by 1 base, with 9 bases between. The CDR3, as DNA: TGTGCCAGTAGTATTGAGCTACCGAACACTGAAGCTTTCTTT. Translated, it gives CASSIELPNTEAFF.

The rearrangement joins TRBV5-6 to TRBJ2-3; D may match TRBD1 or TRBD2 (6 bases each). This CDR3 region has 15 residues. The V gene lost 4 bases and the J gene lost 5 bases, with 17 bases spanning the gap. CDR1 SGHDT and CDR2 YYEEEE come from the germline V gene. The CDR3 loop reads CASSQGWGARDTQYF. The CDR3 DNA follows: TGTGCCAGCAGCCAGGGGTGGGGGGCACGAGATACGCAGTATTTT.

The chain recombines TRBV6-4 with TRBJ2-2, with 8 bases identical to TRBD1. The CDR3 totals 15 residues. From germline, CDR1 is MRHNA and CDR2 SNTAGT. The J segment lost 5 bases and the V segment lost 4 bases, leaving 6 bases of the junction unmatched. CDR3 nucleotides: TGTGCCAGCAGTGTGCAGGGGGCTGAGACCGGGGAGCTGTTTTTT. Residues: CASSVQGAETGELFF.

The CDR3 coding sequence is TGTGCCAGCAGTTCTCGGAGAGAAGGAGGCTACACCTTC. It yields the protein CASSSRREGGYTF. The chain employs TRBV27 and TRBJ1-2; no reliable D call. The V and J ends lost 4 bases and 8 bases respectively, with 14 bases between them. The V gene's germline CDR1 is MNHEY and CDR2 SMNVEV (reference sequence). The CDR3 length is 13 residues.

This clone showed up just once. The chain has TRBV9 and TRBJ1-1, with TRBD1 matching over 12 bases. Germline CDR1 is SGDLS and CDR2 is YYNGEE. The CDR3 has 15 residues. With V trimmed by 3 bases and J by 1 base, 1 base remained unmatched. CDR3 sequence reads: CASSGGQGANTEAFF. The CDR3 region has the DNA TGTGCCAGCAGCGGGGGACAGGGGGCGAACACTGAAGCTTTCTTT.

This clone was recorded a few times. The CDR3 nucleotides are TGTGCCAGCAGGTATACAGGGGGCACTGAAGCTTTCTTT. Amino acid sequence: CASRYTGGTEAFF. V is TRBV6-5 and J is TRBJ1-1, with TRBD1 identical over 8 bases. The junction had 4 bases not matched to a gene; V was cut back by 6 bases and J by 4 bases. Germline lookup yields CDR1 MNHEY and CDR2 SVGAGI. The CDR3 contains 13 residues.

This clone was seen just once. The chain employs TRBV28 and TRBJ2-7, with 10 bases fitting TRBD1. Per the germline V gene, CDR1 is MDHEN and CDR2 is SYDVKM. This CDR3 region has 19 residues. Germline trimming cut 5 bases from V and 0 bases from J; bases unmatched to any gene: 16. CDR3 in DNA: TGTGCCAGCAGTACCACACCCCCGGGACAGGGGCTTCGCTCCTACGAGCAGTACTTC. It codes for CASSTTPPGQGLRSYEQYF.

This clone was observed a handful of times. The junction shows a germline mismatch at one end, possibly a read error. The CDR3 spells CASSEMDIQLYF. The CDR3 bases are TGTGCCAGCAGTGAAATGGACATCCAACTATACTTC. The chain combines TRBV6-1 with TRBJ1-2, with a weak D call TRBD1 (5 bases). Germline V gene data show CDR1 as MNHNS and CDR2 as SASEGT. The CDR3 covers 12 residues.

This rearrangement joins TRBV7-2 to TRBJ2-3; 9 bases align to TRBD2. CDR3 length: 17 residues. Germline V gene lookup returns CDR1 SGHTA and CDR2 FQGNSA. J gave up 0 bases and V 0 bases, and 4 bases lay outside the gene matches. The CDR3 nucleotides are TGTGCCAGCAGCTTAGCTCGACTAGCGGCTAGCACAGATACGCAGTATTTT. Translating it yields CASSLARLAASTDTQYF.

CDR3 nucleotide sequence: TGTGCCAGCAGTAAGCAGGGAAATACGCAGTATTTT. It translates to CASSKQGNTQYF. The J gene is TRBJ2-3, the V gene TRBV6-5, with D possibly TRBD1 on 5 matching bases. The CDR3 runs to 12 residues. The V and J ends lost 5 bases and 7 bases respectively, with 10 bases between them. Germline V gene data show CDR1 as MNHEY and CDR2 as SVGAGI.

The chain uses TRBV6-1 and TRBJ2-1; D is ambiguous. Trimming shortened V by 9 bases and J by 10 bases, and 13 bases separated the two germline ends. The CDR3 sequence is 11 residues long. Germline V CDR1 and CDR2: MNHNS, SASEGT. As DNA, the CDR3 is TGTGCCAGTGGGAAAGGCCCCGAGCAGTTCTTC. It codes for CASGKGPEQFF.

This clone occurred a few times. This chain uses TRBV9 with TRBJ2-2, with D unclear. The CDR3 loop spans 14 amino acids. V lost 0 bases, J lost 5 bases, and 8 bases lay in between. Germline V gene lookup returns CDR1 SGDLS and CDR2 YYNGEE. DNA of the CDR3: TGTGCCAGCAGCGTAGTGTGGCAAACCGGGGAGCTGTTTTTT. It specifies CASSVVWQTGELFF.

This clone turned up a few times. The chain recombines TRBV29-1 with TRBJ2-5; 9 bases are shared with TRBD1. Losses at the gene ends were 1 base for V and 0 bases for J; bases not matched to a gene: 0. Per germline, CDR1 SQVTM and CDR2 ANQGSEA. This CDR3 has 14 amino acids. The CDR3 here is CSVEGTGDQETQYF. CDR3 nucleotides: TGCAGCGTTGAAGGGACAGGGGACCAAGAGACCCAGTACTTC.